Listed below are T cell receptor beta chains from one sample, sequenced in a study of brain metastases from non-small cell lung cancer. Produced via immunoSEQ multiplex PCR; TCRdb's table is partial and in-frame only. This sample carries roughly 1,800 clones, roughly 76% of them seen once, and the ten largest clones take 8% to 9.5%. Sequenced material: tissue from a brain metastasis. All receptors derive from a donor at least 40 years old with non-small cell lung cancer. Both conserved end residues are part of each CDR3. D genes are given only for firm matches. Where a row states a size, it is once, few, many or the class of an expanded clone; other rows omit it.

V,D,size,J,DNA,CDR3
TRBV21-1,NA,NA,TRBJ1-1,TGTGCCGTACACTTGACTTGGAGGAACACTGAAGCTTTCTTT,CAVHLTWRNTEAFF
TRBV27,TRBD1,NA,TRBJ1-2,TGTGCCAGCAGTTTCCTGACAGGGAGGAACTATGGCTACACCTTC,CASSFLTGRNYGYTF
TRBV24-1,NA,NA,TRBJ1-1,TGTACCACCAGTGACCCTACAGCGAACACTGAAGCTTTCTTT,CTTSDPTANTEAFF
TRBV5-1,TRBD1,NA,TRBJ1-2,TGCGCCAGCAGTCGGACAGGGCCCTCATTTAACTATGGCTACACCTTC,CASSRTGPSFNYGYTF
TRBV6-1,TRBD1,NA,TRBJ1-2,TGTGCCAGCAGTGATGCAGGGGGCTATGGCTATACCTTC,CASSDAGGYGYTF
TRBV21-1,NA,NA,TRBJ1-6,TGTGCCAGCAGCAAAGTAGGGGGAATGGACAGGGTATGGTCAAGTTCACCCCTCCACTTT,CASSKVGGMDRVWSSSPLHF
TRBV29-1,NA,NA,TRBJ2-2,TGCGGGGGATCCGCGAACACCGGGGAGCTGTTTTTT,CGGSANTGELFF
TRBV3-1/TRBV3-2,NA,NA,TRBJ1-2,TGTGCCAGCAGCCAAGAACGAAAATCCTATGGCTACACCTTC,CASSQERKSYGYTF
TRBV6-5,NA,NA,TRBJ1-1,TGTGCCAGCAGTTATTCTCGGGGGGACACTGAAGCTTTCTTT,CASSYSRGDTEAFF
TRBV18,NA,NA,TRBJ2-1,TGTGCCAGCTCACCAGAGGTAATAGCGGCAAATGAGCAGTTCTTC,CASSPEVIAANEQFF
TRBV5-7,NA,NA,TRBJ1-4,TGTGCCAGCAGCTATCGGGTGGCGGGAGAAAAACTGTTTTTT,CASSYRVAGEKLFF
TRBV10-3,NA,NA,TRBJ1-5,TGTGCCATCAGCCTCCGGGACAATCAGCCCCAGCATTTT,CAISLRDNQPQHF
TRBV12-3/TRBV12-4,NA,NA,TRBJ2-5,TGTGCCAGCAGTTGGTCGGGGGAGACCCAGTACTTC,CASSWSGETQYF
TRBV6-5,TRBD2,NA,TRBJ2-5,TGTGCCAACAGTTGGTGGCGGGGGGCAGAGACCCAGTACTTC,CANSWWRGAETQYF
TRBV24-1,NA,NA,TRBJ2-2,TGTGCCACCAGTGATCCCCCCGGGTCCAGACCCGGGGAGCTGTTTTTT,CATSDPPGSRPGELFF
TRBV14,TRBD1,NA,TRBJ1-1,TGTGCCAGCAGCCAATTCTTACAGGGGGGGCACACTGAAGCTTTCTTT,CASSQFLQGGHTEAFF
TRBV6-5,NA,NA,TRBJ1-1,TGTGCCAGCAGTTACTCGTCAGGGGTCACTGAAGCTTTCTTT,CASSYSSGVTEAFF
TRBV10-2,TRBD1,NA,TRBJ1-4,TGCGCCAGCAGTGAGCGCGGGACAGTTGGCGAAAAACTGTTTTTT,CASSERGTVGEKLFF
TRBV7-9,TRBD2,few,TRBJ2-5,TGTGCCAGCAGCGGACGGACTAGCGGGGACAAAGAGACCCAGTACTTC,CASSGRTSGDKETQYF
TRBV5-1,NA,NA,TRBJ1-2,TGCGCCAGCAGCTTAGGCACCCCTAACTATGGCTACACCTTC,CASSLGTPNYGYTF
TRBV5-6,NA,NA,TRBJ2-1,TGTGCCAGCAGCTTAAGAGTCAATAAGCAGTTCTTC,CASSLRVNKQFF
TRBV19,NA,NA,TRBJ2-2,TGTGCCAGTAGTATAAGACAGAAGAACACCGGGGAGCTGTTTTTT,CASSIRQKNTGELFF
TRBV5-6,NA,NA,TRBJ2-2,TGTGCCAGCAGCTTGTCTCGGCAGGGGAACACCGGGGAGCTGTTTTTT,CASSLSRQGNTGELFF
TRBV25-1,NA,NA,TRBJ1-4,TGTGCCAGCAGCCCTCACGGGGGGCTCGATGAAAAACTGTTTTTT,CASSPHGGLDEKLFF
TRBV19,TRBD1,NA,TRBJ2-5,TGTGCCAGTAGTATAGGAGGACAGGCAGGGCGTCGGGAGACCCAGTACTTC,CASSIGGQAGRRETQYF
TRBV5-4,NA,NA,TRBJ1-1,TGTGCCAGCAGCTTGATAGGGACGGCCACTGAAGCTTTCTTT,CASSLIGTATEAFF
TRBV5-1,NA,NA,TRBJ1-1,TGCGCCAGCAGCCACAGGCGTTATGGTGGTTCTGAAGCTTTCTTT,CASSHRRYGGSEAFF
TRBV27,NA,NA,TRBJ2-5,TGTGCCAGCAGTTTTGCTTTTAGCCAAGAGACCCAGTACTTC,CASSFAFSQETQYF
TRBV19,NA,NA,TRBJ1-1,TGTGCCAGTAGTGGCGGGACGGTGAACACTGAAGCTTTCTTT,CASSGGTVNTEAFF
TRBV20-1,NA,NA,TRBJ1-1,TGCAGTGCTAGACCCGGGATCGGAGCTTTCTTT,CSARPGIGAFF
TRBV5-4,TRBD1,few,TRBJ1-2,TGTGCCAGCAGCTCCGTCTCGACAGGGTCTCTGACTGGAGGCTACACCTTC,CASSSVSTGSLTGGYTF
TRBV6-5,TRBD2,few,TRBJ2-5,TGTGCCAGCAGTTGGTGGCGGGGGGCAGAGACCCAGTACTTC,CASSWWRGAETQYF
TRBV7-9,TRBD1,few,TRBJ2-2,TGTGCCAGCAGCTTAGGGACAGGGTTCTACACCGGGGAGCTGTTTTTT,CASSLGTGFYTGELFF
TRBV6-5,TRBD1,NA,TRBJ1-5,TGTGCCAGCAGTAATGGACAGGGCCGCAATCAGCCCCAGCATTTT,CASSNGQGRNQPQHF
TRBV24-1,NA,once,TRBJ2-2,TGTGCCACCAGTGATCCCCCCGGGTCCAGACCCGGGAAGCTGTTTTTT,CATSDPPGSRPGKLFF
TRBV29-1,TRBD1,NA,TRBJ1-2,TGCAGCGTGGGGGGACAGAACTATGGCTACACCTTC,CSVGGQNYGYTF
TRBV4-1,NA,NA,TRBJ1-2,TGCGCCAGCAGCCAAGATGTCACTTGGGGAGATGGCTACACCTTC,CASSQDVTWGDGYTF
TRBV7-9,NA,NA,TRBJ1-4,TGTGCCAGCAGCCTGAGGGACGGAAATGAAAAACTGTTTTTT,CASSLRDGNEKLFF
TRBV11-3,NA,NA,TRBJ2-3,TGTGCCAGCAGCTTACACGGGGATACGCAGTATTTT,CASSLHGDTQYF
TRBV6-1,NA,NA,TRBJ2-7,TGTGCCAGCAGTGATCCTAGAAGGAGGGCAGGGGCGAGATACGAGCAGTACTTC,CASSDPRRRAGARYEQYF
TRBV10-3,NA,NA,TRBJ2-1,TGTGCCATCAGTGAGTCGTGGGAGGCGGAGCAGTTCTTC,CAISESWEAEQFF
TRBV5-3,NA,NA,TRBJ1-3,TGTGCCAGAAGCTTGGTCCCCTTACCAAACACCATATATTTT,CARSLVPLPNTIYF
TRBV6-5,NA,NA,TRBJ1-5,TGTGCCAGCGGGCAACAGGGCAGGGATCAGCCCCAGCATTTT,CASGQQGRDQPQHF
TRBV6-5,NA,once,TRBJ2-3,TGTGCCAGCAGTTACCTCCAGGCGAAAGATACGCAGTATTTT,CASSYLQAKDTQYF
TRBV19,NA,NA,TRBJ1-5,TGTGCCAGTAGTATTCGTGGAGGAGGGATGAGCAATCAGCCCCAGCATTTT,CASSIRGGGMSNQPQHF
TRBV7-9,NA,NA,TRBJ1-1,TGTGCCAGCAGCTTAGGTTTGGGTTGGGACACTGAAGCTTTCTTT,CASSLGLGWDTEAFF
TRBV9,NA,NA,TRBJ1-6,TGTGCCAGCAGCCCTTTCCCTGGGGCCCTCCACTTT,CASSPFPGALHF
TRBV7-6,NA,NA,TRBJ1-1,TGTGCCACTCAGGCGACGGACTCGAACGCTGAAGCTTTCTTT,CATQATDSNAEAFF
TRBV7-6,NA,NA,TRBJ1-2,TGTGCCAGCAGCTTAGCGGGTTGGGGGGACTATGGCTACACCTTC,CASSLAGWGDYGYTF
TRBV18,NA,NA,TRBJ2-5,TGTGCCAGCTCATTCCTCGGTGGGCTTGAGACCCAGTACTTC,CASSFLGGLETQYF
TRBV12-3/TRBV12-4,NA,NA,TRBJ2-2,TGTGCTAGCAGTTTAATCACCGGGGAGCTGTTTTTT,CASSLITGELFF
TRBV12-5,TRBD1,NA,TRBJ2-2,TGTGCTAGTGGTTTGGGGACAGGGACCCTCTTCGGGGAGCTGTTTTTT,CASGLGTGTLFGELFF
TRBV14,TRBD2,NA,TRBJ2-2,TGTGCCAGCAGCCAAAATCTTCTAGCGGTCGGGGAGCTGTTTTTT,CASSQNLLAVGELFF
TRBV6-2/TRBV6-3,TRBD1,NA,TRBJ2-2,TGTGCCAACAGTCGCCCGGGACAGGGGGCAAACGGGGAGCTGTTTTTT,CANSRPGQGANGELFF
TRBV5-6,TRBD1,NA,TRBJ1-1,TGTGCCAGCAGGACAGGGAGATTGAACACTGAAGCTTTCTTT,CASRTGRLNTEAFF
TRBV5-4,NA,NA,TRBJ2-2,TGTGCCAGCAGCCGTACTACAGGGCTGATAAACACCGGGGAGCTGTTTTTT,CASSRTTGLINTGELFF
TRBV19,NA,NA,TRBJ1-2,TGTGCCAGTAGTGTGGAGGGAATGAATGGCTACACCTTC,CASSVEGMNGYTF
TRBV7-9,NA,NA,TRBJ1-1,TGTGCCAGCAGCTACGCGCCGAACACTGAAGCTTTCTTT,CASSYAPNTEAFF